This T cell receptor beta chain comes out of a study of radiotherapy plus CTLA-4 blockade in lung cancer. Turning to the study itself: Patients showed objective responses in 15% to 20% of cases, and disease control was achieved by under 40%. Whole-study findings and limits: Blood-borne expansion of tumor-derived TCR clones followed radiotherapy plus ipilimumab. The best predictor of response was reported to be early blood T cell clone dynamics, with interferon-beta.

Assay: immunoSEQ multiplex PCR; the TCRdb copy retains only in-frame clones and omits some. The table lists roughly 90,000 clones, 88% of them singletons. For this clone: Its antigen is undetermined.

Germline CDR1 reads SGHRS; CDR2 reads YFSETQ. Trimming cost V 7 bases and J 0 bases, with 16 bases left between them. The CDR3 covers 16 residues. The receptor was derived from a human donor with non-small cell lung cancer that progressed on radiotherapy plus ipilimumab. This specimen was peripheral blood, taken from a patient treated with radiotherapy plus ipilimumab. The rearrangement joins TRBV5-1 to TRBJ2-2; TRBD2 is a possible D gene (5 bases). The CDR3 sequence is CASPIRGIANTGELFF. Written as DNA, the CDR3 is TGCGCCAGCCCCATTCGAGGGATCGCGAACACCGGGGAGCTGTTTTTT.